These T cell receptor beta chains were read from a single sample in a study of cytomegalovirus exposure and HLA in healthy donors. Generated by immunoSEQ multiplex PCR, the TCRdb table keeps only in-frame clones and is missing some. Found here are under 200,000 clones, over 60% of them singletons; the top ten hold roughly 5%. Sequenced input: PBMCs. These receptors were obtained from a man in his forties or fifties in good health and CMV-seronegative. Both conserved end residues are part of each CDR3. A D gene is named only where the DNA matches it firmly. Clone size is not always given. Where it is, it says once, few, many or a class for expanded clones.

TGTGCCACCACGGGGAGGGGATCGGGCAATCAGCCCCAGCATTTT	CATTGRGSGNQPQHF	.	.	TRBJ1-5	TRBV7-9
TGTGCCAGCAGCTTAGGATGGAATAGCGGGCCATCCTACAATGAGCAGTTCTTC	CASSLGWNSGPSYNEQFF	.	TRBD2	TRBJ2-1	TRBV7-8
TGCGCCAGCAGTCGGAGCGGGGGGGTCGCAGATACGCAGTATTTT	CASSRSGGVADTQYF	.	TRBD2	TRBJ2-3	TRBV10-1
TGTGCCAGTAGTCCCGACAGGGATCAGCCCCAGCATTTT	CASSPDRDQPQHF	once	TRBD1	TRBJ1-5	TRBV19
TGCGCCAGCAGCCTTCTAGCGGGAAGCTCCTACAATGAGCAGTTCTTC	CASSLLAGSSYNEQFF	.	TRBD2	TRBJ2-1	TRBV4-3
TGTGCCAGCAGTTACTCGACAACGGGATTGTACTCACCCCTCCACTTT	CASSYSTTGLYSPLHF	.	.	TRBJ1-6	TRBV6-5
TGCGCCAGCAGCTACGGACCGGGACAGGGGAACAATGAGCAGTTCTTC	CASSYGPGQGNNEQFF	once	TRBD1	TRBJ2-1	TRBV10-1
TGTGCCAGCTCACCGTATGGGAGCACTACGAATGAAAAACTGTTTTTT	CASSPYGSTTNEKLFF	.	.	TRBJ1-4	TRBV18
TGTGCCAGCTCACCGGCCGGGACAGGGGGGGAGCAGTACTTC	CASSPAGTGGEQYF	.	TRBD1	TRBJ2-7	TRBV18
TGTGCCAGTAGTATAAGGTGGGACACATCCTACGAGCAGTACTTC	CASSIRWDTSYEQYF	once	.	TRBJ2-7	TRBV19
TGTGCCAGCAGTGAACGGGTCAGGGCTGGAAACACCATATATTTT	CASSERVRAGNTIYF	.	.	TRBJ1-3	TRBV2
TGTGCCAGCAGTTTGCGACTAGCGGGAGACAATGAGCAGTTCTTC	CASSLRLAGDNEQFF	.	TRBD2	TRBJ2-1	TRBV27
TGTGCCAGCTCACCAAGGGGGCCCTCCTACGAGCAGTACTTC	CASSPRGPSYEQYF	.	TRBD1	TRBJ2-7	TRBV18
TGTGCCACCAGCAGAGATAGATTGAAGCGGGGGGGAGGAGATACGCAGTATTTT	CATSRDRLKRGGGDTQYF	.	TRBD2	TRBJ2-3	TRBV15
TGTGCCAGCACCACCGGGACAGAGAGTTCACCCCTCCACTTT	CASTTGTESSPLHF	.	TRBD1	TRBJ1-6	TRBV2
TGTGCTAGTGGTTTGGGGGCCGGGGTCGGCTACGAGCAGTACTTC	CASGLGAGVGYEQYF	once	.	TRBJ2-7	TRBV12-5
TGCGCCAGCAGCTTGTCACCCGGACAGGGCGGAAAACTGTTTTTT	CASSLSPGQGGKLFF	.	TRBD1	TRBJ1-4	TRBV5-1
TGCGCCAGCAGCCAAGATAGGCAGGCAGTAGGCTACACCTTC	CASSQDRQAVGYTF	.	.	TRBJ1-2	TRBV4-3
TGTGCCAGCAGTACAGGGGGAGGACAGCCCCAGCATTTT	CASSTGGGQPQHF	once	TRBD1	TRBJ1-5	TRBV2
TGTGCCAGCAGCTTTTCCGGGGGATGGACTGAAGCTTTCTTT	CASSFSGGWTEAFF	.	.	TRBJ1-1	TRBV5-6
TGTGCCTGGAGTGTAAGCGGAGATACGCAGTATTTT	CAWSVSGDTQYF	.	.	TRBJ2-3	TRBV30
TGCGCCAGCAGCCCCTATGCCCTCCGGCGGGACAATGAGCAGTTCTTC	CASSPYALRRDNEQFF	.	.	TRBJ2-1	TRBV5-1
TGCGCCAGCAGCGGCGATGGGAGCTCCTACAATGAGCAGTTCTTC	CASSGDGSSYNEQFF	.	.	TRBJ2-1	TRBV4-3
TGTGCCAGTAGTTCCTTATCGTTCTACGAGCAGTACTTC	CASSSLSFYEQYF	.	.	TRBJ2-7	TRBV19
TGTGCCAGCAGCTTAAACCGAGATAACACTGAAGCTTTCTTT	CASSLNRDNTEAFF	few	.	TRBJ1-1	TRBV7-3
TGTGCCAGCAGCCTAGGGACTAGCGGCCAAGAGACCCAGTACTTC	CASSLGTSGQETQYF	many	TRBD2	TRBJ2-5	TRBV4-2
TGTGCCAGCAGCTTTCAGGGGGAGGCGAACACTGAAGCTTTCTTT	CASSFQGEANTEAFF	few	TRBD1	TRBJ1-1	TRBV5-4
TGTGCCAGCAGCCACCCCGGGACAGGGGCGAACACCGGGGAGCTGTTTTTT	CASSHPGTGANTGELFF	few	TRBD1	TRBJ2-2	TRBV7-8
TGTGCCAGCAGCACCGGGACAGGGATGGGTGCTGGGGCCAACGTCCTGACTTTC	CASSTGTGMGAGANVLTF	.	TRBD1	TRBJ2-6	TRBV7-8
TGTGCCAGCAGCCCCGGGACAGCAAACACCGGGGAGCTGTTTTTT	CASSPGTANTGELFF	.	TRBD1	TRBJ2-2	TRBV5-4
TGTGCCAGCAGTTTAATGACTAGCGGTGCCCTAGAGCAGTACTTC	CASSLMTSGALEQYF	.	TRBD2	TRBJ2-7	TRBV27
TGTGCCAGCATGGCGGGGGCCTACAATGAGCAGTTCTTC	CASMAGAYNEQFF	.	TRBD2	TRBJ2-1	TRBV27
TGTGCCAGCAGCTTGCGGGAGACCCAGTACTTC	CASSLRETQYF	once	.	TRBJ2-5	TRBV5-4
TGTGCCAGCAGTTACTCACGACAGGGCGAGGGCTACACCTTC	CASSYSRQGEGYTF	.	TRBD1	TRBJ1-2	TRBV6-6
TGCGCCAGCAGCCTGACAGGGGTCTTTGAGGGCTACACCTTC	CASSLTGVFEGYTF	few	TRBD1	TRBJ1-2	TRBV23-1
TGTGCCATCAGTGAAGGACAGGGGGTGACCTACGAGCAGTACTTC	CAISEGQGVTYEQYF	.	TRBD1	TRBJ2-7	TRBV10-3
TGCGCCAGCAGCCAAAAGGGAGCCGGGACAGGGGACCACGAGCAGTACTTC	CASSQKGAGTGDHEQYF	.	TRBD1	TRBJ2-7	TRBV4-1
TGTGCCATCAGCCCGACAGGGAACGACGAGCAGTACTTC	CAISPTGNDEQYF	.	TRBD1	TRBJ2-7	TRBV10-3
TGTGCCAGCAGTGCACAGGGAGAAGAGACCCAGTACTTC	CASSAQGEETQYF	.	.	TRBJ2-5	TRBV25-1
TGTGCCAGCAGTTTACGATCGAGGGCGGGGCCCTCAGATACGCAGTATTTT	CASSLRSRAGPSDTQYF	.	.	TRBJ2-3	TRBV27
TGTGCCATCAGTGAGTTTACTAGCGGGAGGGCCGTGGAGCTGTTTTTT	CAISEFTSGRAVELFF	.	TRBD2	TRBJ2-2	TRBV10-3
TGTGCCAGCAGCTTAGACGGCAGGGACTATGGCTACACCTTC	CASSLDGRDYGYTF	.	.	TRBJ1-2	TRBV7-2
TGTGCCAGCAGCCCCCGAGCCTCGAATGAAAAACTGTTTTTT	CASSPRASNEKLFF	once	.	TRBJ1-4	TRBV9